This T cell receptor beta chain was captured by sequencing in a study of blood T cell repertoires in COVID-19. Study-level information: Samples representing acute and convalescent COVID-19 were sourced from the United States, Italy and Spain. From T cells, B-cell-depleted T cells, or PBMCs came the material, which was cDNA or gDNA.

In the original analysis: Counts of nucleated cells, estimated from reference gene primer amplification, were obtained. Here immunoSEQ multiplex PCR was the method, and the copy in TCRdb shows in-frame clones only, minus some. V and J calls plus clone size are reproduced from that table; the DNA served to infer D and trimming. Seen here are 60,000 to 70,000 clones, roughly 83% observed once, and the top ten hold approximately 8.8%. The germline V gene encodes CDR1 MNHEY and CDR2 SVGAGI. CDR3 size: 13 residues. V was pared by 6 bases and J by 7 bases, with 6 bases of the junction left unmatched. The receptor was derived from a man aged 50-59 years with active COVID-19. Sequencing input: peripheral blood. This chain uses TRBV6-5 with TRBJ1-1; the match to TRBD1 covers 9 bases. The CDR3: CASRATGGGEAFF. The CDR3 coding sequence is TGTGCCAGCAGGGCCACAGGGGGCGGTGAAGCTTTCTTT.